This TCR beta chain was recovered during a study of T-cell reconstitution after alpha-beta-depleted transplantation in children. General study results and limits: Some patients owed their high day-60 TCRbeta diversity to surviving recipient T cells and thymic progenitors. By one year post-transplant, T-cell counts and diversity largely arose from T cells that were newly produced. Reportedly, only several hundred clones from non-depleted graft cells drove alpha-beta T-cell counts at about two months.

Of note for this clonotype: Antigen specificity is unknown.

The TCRbeta library incorporated unique molecular identifiers. TCRdb reprocessed the PCR reads via MiXCR and lists one record per CDR3 protein. In the table there are approximately 230,000 distinct CDR3 sequences, roughly a quarter of which are singletons. Specimen: PBMCs, mostly from graft donor cells, collected 360 days after TCRalphabeta/CD19-depleted stem cell transplant. This TCR came from a female patient aged 2-10 years who had a stem cell transplant for congenital amegakaryocytic thrombocytopenia, so the T cells may come from the graft donor.

Here the CDR3 DNA reads TGTGCCAGCAGCTTAAGGGGGGCTGGGGCCAACGTCCTGACTTTC. Encoded protein: CASSLRGAGANVLTF. The chain employs TRBV5-6 and TRBJ2-6; D possibly uses TRBD1 or TRBD2 (6 bases each). Germline assignment: CDR1 SGHDT and CDR2 YYEEEE. V lost 2 bases and J 2 bases, leaving 8 bases between the germline ends. The CDR3 loop spans 15 amino acids.